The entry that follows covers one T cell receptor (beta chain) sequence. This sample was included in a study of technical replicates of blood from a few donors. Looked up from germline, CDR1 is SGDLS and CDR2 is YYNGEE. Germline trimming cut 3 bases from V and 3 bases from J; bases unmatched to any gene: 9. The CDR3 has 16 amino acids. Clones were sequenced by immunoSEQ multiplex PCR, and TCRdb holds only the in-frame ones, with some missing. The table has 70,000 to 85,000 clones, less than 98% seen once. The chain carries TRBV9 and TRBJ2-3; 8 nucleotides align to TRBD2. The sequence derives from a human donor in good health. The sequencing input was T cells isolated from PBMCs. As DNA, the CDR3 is TGTGCCAGCAGCGCTCGGGGGGGGGTCGAGACAGATACGCAGTATTTT. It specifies CASSARGGVETDTQYF.